The text below deals with one TCR beta chain. Antigen: not known. The CDR3 contains 16 residues. Germline CDR1 reads KGHSH; CDR2 reads LQKENI. The V end lost 0 bases, the J end lost 4 bases, and 15 bases lay between the germline ends. This sample is drawn from a study of identical twins. MiXCR was run by TCRdb on the 5' RACE reads, yielding one entry per CDR3 protein. Of 460,000 or so distinct CDR3 sequences detected, approximately 15% appear once; the ten largest clones hold 0.52%. Study-wide results and limits: Insertions were fewer in abundant cord blood beta clonotypes, whereas memory repertoires showed none of this pattern. With monozygotic twins, out-of-frame TCR alpha sharing exceeded what models estimated. Rather than following the same donors, the conclusions depended on cross-sectional statistical analysis.

The data were also submitted as part of a second study, on yellow fever vaccine responses in identical twins.

The TCR originated in a woman aged 18-29 years in good health. The chain has TRBV18 and TRBJ1-1; unclear D gene. The sample was CD4+ T cells sorted from blood. CDR3 loop: CASSPPKGQVGTEAFF. The CDR3 DNA reads TGTGCCAGCTCACCACCGAAGGGCCAGGTGGGCACTGAAGCTTTCTTT. The full variable domain, in which reference TRBV18 and TRBJ1-1 provide the parts outside the CDR3, is NAGVMQNPRHLVRRRGQEARLRCSPMKGHSHVYWYRQLPEEGLKFMVYLQKENIIDESGMPKERFSAEFPKEGPSILRIQQVVRGDSAAYFCASSPPKGQVGTEAFFGQGTRLTVV.